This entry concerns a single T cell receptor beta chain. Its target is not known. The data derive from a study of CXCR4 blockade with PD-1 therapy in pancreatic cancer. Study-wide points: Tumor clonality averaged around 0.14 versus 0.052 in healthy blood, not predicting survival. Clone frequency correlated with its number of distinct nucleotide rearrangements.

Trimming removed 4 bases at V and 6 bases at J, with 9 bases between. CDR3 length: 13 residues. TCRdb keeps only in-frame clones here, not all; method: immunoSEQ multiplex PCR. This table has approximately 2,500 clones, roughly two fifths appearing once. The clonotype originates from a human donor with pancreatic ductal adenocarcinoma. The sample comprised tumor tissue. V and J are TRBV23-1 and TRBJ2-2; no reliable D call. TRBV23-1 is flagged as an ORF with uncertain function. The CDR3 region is CASSRSIAGELFF. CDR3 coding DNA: TGCGCCAGCAGTCGTAGTATAGCCGGGGAGCTGTTTTTT.